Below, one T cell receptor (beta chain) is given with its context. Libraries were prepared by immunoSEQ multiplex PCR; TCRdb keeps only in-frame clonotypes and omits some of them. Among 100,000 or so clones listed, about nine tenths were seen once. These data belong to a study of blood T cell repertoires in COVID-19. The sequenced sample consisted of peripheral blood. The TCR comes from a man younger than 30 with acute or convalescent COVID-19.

The CDR3 reads CASSLLASNNEQFF. The CDR3 DNA reads as TGTGCCAGCAGCTTACTAGCCAGTAACAATGAGCAGTTCTTC. This chain connects TRBV7-9 to TRBJ2-1; D might be TRBD2 (5 bases). Trimming pared 2 bases from V and 5 bases from J, leaving 10 bases between. The CDR3 length is 14 residues. Germline CDR1 SEHNR, CDR2 FQNEAQ (reference sequence).